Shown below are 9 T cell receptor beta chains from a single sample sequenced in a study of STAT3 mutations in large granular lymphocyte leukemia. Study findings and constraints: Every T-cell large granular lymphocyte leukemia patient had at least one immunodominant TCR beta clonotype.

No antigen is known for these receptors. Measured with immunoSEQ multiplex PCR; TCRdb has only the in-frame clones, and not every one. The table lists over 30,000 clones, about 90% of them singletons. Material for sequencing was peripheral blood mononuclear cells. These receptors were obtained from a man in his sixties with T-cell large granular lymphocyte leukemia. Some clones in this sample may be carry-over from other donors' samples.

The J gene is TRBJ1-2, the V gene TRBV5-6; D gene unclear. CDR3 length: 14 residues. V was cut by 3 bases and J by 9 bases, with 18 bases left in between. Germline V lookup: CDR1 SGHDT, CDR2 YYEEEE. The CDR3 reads CASSSWGFEERYTF. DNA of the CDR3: TGTGCCAGCAGCTCTTGGGGATTTGAGGAACGCTACACCTTC.

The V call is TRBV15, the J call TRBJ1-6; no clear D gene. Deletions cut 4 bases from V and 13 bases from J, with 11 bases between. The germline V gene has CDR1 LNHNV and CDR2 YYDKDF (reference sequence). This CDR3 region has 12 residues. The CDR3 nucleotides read TGTGCCACCAGCATCCCCTTGTCCCCCCTCCACTTT. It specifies CATSIPLSPLHF.

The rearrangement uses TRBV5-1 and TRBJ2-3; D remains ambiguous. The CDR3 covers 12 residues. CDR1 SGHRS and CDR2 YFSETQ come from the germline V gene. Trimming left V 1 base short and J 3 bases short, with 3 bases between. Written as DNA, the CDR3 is TGCGCCAGCAGCTTGTGGACAGATACGCAGTATTTT. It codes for CASSLWTDTQYF.

The CDR3 is CASKGQGAWYGYTF. DNA for the CDR3: TGTGCCAGCAAAGGACAGGGGGCTTGGTATGGCTACACCTTC. The chain combines TRBV6-5 with TRBJ1-2; 11 bases are shared with TRBD1. Germline V gene lookup returns CDR1 MNHEY and CDR2 SVGAGI. This CDR3 has 14 residues. With V trimmed by 7 bases and J by 5 bases, 6 bases remained unmatched.

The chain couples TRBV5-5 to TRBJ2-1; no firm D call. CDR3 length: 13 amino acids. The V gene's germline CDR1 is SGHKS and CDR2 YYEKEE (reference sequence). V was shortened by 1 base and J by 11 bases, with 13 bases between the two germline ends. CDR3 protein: CASSLQTHNQQFF. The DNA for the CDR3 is TGTGCCAGCAGCTTGCAAACCCATAATCAGCAGTTCTTC.

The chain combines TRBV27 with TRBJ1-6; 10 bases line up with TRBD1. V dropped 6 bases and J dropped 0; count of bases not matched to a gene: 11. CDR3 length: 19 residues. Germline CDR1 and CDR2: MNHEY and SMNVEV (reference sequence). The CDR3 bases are TGTGCCAGCAGGAATCTGCCGGGACAGGGGAGCTCCTATAATTCACCCCTCCACTTT. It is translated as CASRNLPGQGSSYNSPLHF.

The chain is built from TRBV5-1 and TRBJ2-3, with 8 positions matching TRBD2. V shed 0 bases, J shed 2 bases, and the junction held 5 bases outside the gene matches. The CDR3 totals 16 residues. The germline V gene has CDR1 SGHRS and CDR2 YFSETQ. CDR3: CASSLELADLTDTQYF. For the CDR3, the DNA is TGCGCCAGCAGCTTGGAACTAGCGGATCTCACAGATACGCAGTATTTT.

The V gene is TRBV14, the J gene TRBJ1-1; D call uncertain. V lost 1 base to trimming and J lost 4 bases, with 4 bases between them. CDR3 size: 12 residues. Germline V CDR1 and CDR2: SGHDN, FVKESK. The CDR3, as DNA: TGTGCCAGCAGCCAAGGACGCACTGAAGCTTTCTTT. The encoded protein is CASSQGRTEAFF.

The CDR3 loop reads CASRRTLNEKLFF. CDR3 in DNA: TGCGCCAGCAGAAGGACACTAAATGAAAAACTGTTTTTT. The chain joins TRBV5-1 to TRBJ1-4; D might be TRBD1 (5 bases). Trimming left V 5 bases short and J 5 bases short, with 10 bases between. CDR1 and CDR2 from the germline V gene are SGHRS and YFSETQ. The CDR3 length is 13 residues.